What follows are 27 T cell receptor beta chains derived from one specimen sequenced in a study of cytomegalovirus exposure and HLA in healthy donors. Amplification used 60 Vbeta primers and 13 Jbeta primers. Using immunoSEQ multiplex PCR, the repertoire was profiled, and TCRdb retains in-frame clones only, with some absent. Among 150,000 to 200,000 clones listed, roughly 85% were seen once. Input material: PBMCs. The receptors derive from a male donor in good health and CMV-seropositive.

Notes on this clone: An end of the junction does not agree with germline; a read error may underlie this. The J gene is TRBJ2-4, the V gene TRBV7-2; 8 bases line up with TRBD2. Germline V lookup: CDR1 SGHTA, CDR2 FQGNSA. This CDR3 has 16 amino acids. The CDR3 loop reads CASSLWGSGVKNSQYF. The CDR3 nucleotides are TGTGCCAGCAGCTTATGGGGTAGCGGGGTCAAAAACAGTCAGTACTTC.

The rearrangement uses TRBV30 and TRBJ2-3, with D tentatively TRBD2 (5 bases). Trimming took 2 bases from V and 3 from J, leaving 15 bases between them. The CDR3 contains 15 residues. Per the germline V gene, CDR1 is GTSNPN and CDR2 is SVGIG (reference sequence). CDR3 sequence (DNA): TGTGCCTGGAGTCTCCCACGGACGGGAACAGATACGCAGTATTTT. It specifies CAWSLPRTGTDTQYF.

The CDR3 DNA sequence: TGTGCCAGCTCACCGGGAGAGACAAGCACCTACGAGCAGTACTTC. It translates to CASSPGETSTYEQYF. The chain employs TRBV18 and TRBJ2-7, with a weak D call TRBD2 (5 bases). Germline V gene data show CDR1 as KGHSH and CDR2 as LQKENI. Trimming shortened V by 3 bases and J by 2 bases, and 14 bases separated the two germline ends. This CDR3 has 15 amino acids. Variable domain in full (rest from reference TRBV18 and TRBJ2-7): NAGVMQNPRHLVRRRGQEARLRCSPMKGHSHVYWYRQLPEEGLKFMVYLQKENIIDESGMPKERFSAEFPKEGPSILRIQQVVRGDSAAYFCASSPGETSTYEQYFGPGTRLTVT.

This clone appeared a single time. The chain recombines TRBV5-6 with TRBJ2-1; the D gene is possibly TRBD2 (7 bases). The CDR3 loop spans 16 amino acids. The ends were cut back, 7 bases at V and 7 bases at J, with 24 bases in the middle. The germline CDR1 and CDR2 sequences are SGHDT and YYEEEE. CDR3 in amino acids: CASYPRGGGAGNEQFF. As DNA, the CDR3 is TGTGCCAGCTACCCCCGCGGTGGGGGGGCTGGAAATGAGCAGTTCTTC.

The V and J genes are TRBV6-1 and TRBJ2-3; 11 nucleotides line up with TRBD1. J lost 5 bases, V lost 5 bases, and 6 bases had no gene match. Germline CDR1 and CDR2: MNHNS and SASEGT. This CDR3 has 15 amino acids. The CDR3 DNA is TGTGCCAGCAGTATCGGACAGGGGGCCGGAGATACGCAGTATTTT. It yields the protein CASSIGQGAGDTQYF.

This rearrangement joins TRBV19 to TRBJ1-5; D is perhaps TRBD1 (6 bases). This CDR3 region has 14 residues. Germline V gives CDR1 LNHDA, CDR2 SQIVND (reference sequence). Trimming shortened V by 5 bases and J by 5 bases, and 13 bases separated the two germline ends. CDR3 protein: CASSLGTSDQPQHF. The CDR3 DNA is TGTGCCAGTAGTCTCGGGACATCCGATCAGCCCCAGCATTTT.

Of note for this clone: This sample also contains other DNA sequences that code for the same CDR3. The V call is TRBV11-2, the J call TRBJ2-2; tentative D call: TRBD2 (5 bases). The germline V and J ends were trimmed by 6 bases and 1 base, with 12 bases remaining between them. The germline CDR1 and CDR2 sequences are SGHAT and FQNNGV. The CDR3 sequence is 15 residues long. The CDR3 coding sequence is TGTGCCAGCAGTCCGAGCGGAGGGAACACCGGGGAGCTGTTTTTT. As protein: CASSPSGGNTGELFF.

This chain connects TRBV11-2 to TRBJ2-7; D unresolved. Trimming took off 5 bases at V and 5 bases at J, with 16 bases between the two ends. The CDR3 is 14 residues long. The germline CDR1 and CDR2 sequences are SGHAT and FQNNGV. The CDR3 region is CASSPMVRQNEQYF. DNA of the CDR3: TGTGCCAGCAGCCCGATGGTGAGGCAAAACGAGCAGTACTTC.

The rearrangement joins TRBV30 to TRBJ2-7, with D possibly being TRBD1 (6 bases). The germline V and J ends were trimmed by 1 base and 2 bases, with 18 bases remaining between them. This CDR3 has 16 residues. Germline loops: CDR1 GTSNPN, CDR2 SVGIG (reference sequence). The CDR3 here is CAWSGSMPKGAYEQYF. The CDR3, as DNA: TGTGCCTGGAGTGGAAGCATGCCAAAGGGGGCCTACGAGCAGTACTTC. The variable domain in full, completed from reference TRBV30 and TRBJ2-7, reads SQTIHQWPATLVQPVGSPLSLECTVEGTSNPNLYWYRQAAGRGLQLLFYSVGIGQISSEVPQNLSASRPQDRQFILSSKKLLLSDSGFYLCAWSGSMPKGAYEQYFGPGTRLTVT.

The chain recombines TRBV11-3 with TRBJ2-5, with 9 bases fitting TRBD2. The DNA end is more similar to TRBJ2-7, so the J call may be wrong. The CDR3 extends over 17 amino acids. From germline, CDR1 is SGHNT and CDR2 YENEEA. CDR3 residues: CASSSPKSSGSLYEQYF. The CDR3 DNA reads TGTGCCAGCAGCTCCCCCAAGAGTAGCGGGAGTCTTTACGAGCAGTACTTC.

The rearrangement links TRBV7-2 to TRBJ2-5; D is perhaps TRBD1 (5 bases). The CDR3 runs to 11 residues. Per germline, CDR1 SGHTA and CDR2 FQGNSA. The germline V and J ends were trimmed by 5 bases and 9 bases, with 10 bases remaining between them. CDR3 bases: TGTGCCAGCAGCCCCAGGGAAGCCCAGTACTTC. Translated, it gives CASSPREAQYF. Drawing the rest from reference TRBV7-2 and TRBJ2-5, the complete variable domain is GAGVSQSPSNKVTEKGKDVELRCDPISGHTALYWYRQSLGQGLEFLIYFQGNSAPDKSGLPSDRFSAERTGGSVSTLTIQRTQQEDSAVYLCASSPREAQYFGPGTRLLVL.

Remarks on this clone: Compared with germline, one end of the junction differs, possibly owing to a read error. CDR3 protein: CASGTLWANGLTF. The DNA for the CDR3 is TGTGCCAGTGGGACTTTATGGGCCAACGGCCTGACTTTC. The chain uses TRBV25-1 and TRBJ2-6; a weak D match, TRBD2 (6 bases). The CDR3 is 13 residues long. Looked up from germline, CDR1 is MGHDK and CDR2 is SYGVNS.

Concerning this clone: Within the sample, other DNA sequences also encode this same CDR3. This rearrangement joins TRBV2 to TRBJ1-2, with 10 bases matching TRBD1. V shed 5 bases and J 2 bases; nucleotides not matched to a gene: 2. The CDR3 is made up of 14 amino acids. CDR1 is SNHLY and CDR2 is FYNNEI in the germline V gene. DNA for the CDR3: TGTGCCAGCAGTAGGGACAGGGGCAACTATGGCTACACCTTC. It encodes CASSRDRGNYGYTF.

The rearrangement links TRBV5-4 to TRBJ2-2, with 7 bases that match TRBD2. J lost 7 bases, V lost 0 bases, and 0 bases had no gene match. This CDR3 is 13 amino acids long. CDR1 and CDR2 from the germline V gene are SGHNT and YYREEE (reference sequence). The CDR3: CASSLASGGELFF. CDR3 in DNA: TGTGCCAGCAGCTTGGCTAGCGGCGGGGAGCTGTTTTTT.

The chain links TRBV18 to TRBJ1-2; TRBD1 matches 7 bases. V was pared by 6 bases and J by 6 bases, with 7 bases of the junction left unmatched. Germline-derived CDR1 and CDR2 are KGHSH and LQKENI. CDR3 length equals 13 residues. The CDR3 spells CASSRGGADGYTF. CDR3 DNA sequence: TGTGCCAGCTCGCGAGGGGGCGCAGATGGCTACACCTTC.

The chain employs TRBV9 and TRBJ2-3, with 7 bases fitting TRBD2. V shed 3 bases, J shed 2 bases, and the junction held 9 bases outside the gene matches. The germline CDR1 and CDR2 sequences are SGDLS and YYNGEE. There are 16 residues in the CDR3. CDR3 protein: CASSASGPHVTDTQYF. The CDR3 DNA reads TGTGCCAGCAGCGCTAGCGGTCCCCATGTCACAGATACGCAGTATTTT.

The chain joins TRBV5-4 to TRBJ2-2; tentatively, D is TRBD1 (6 bases). The CDR3 spans 15 residues. V was clipped by 3 bases and J by 1 base, with 10 bases between them. Germline V gene data show CDR1 as SGHNT and CDR2 as YYREEE (reference sequence). The CDR3: CASSSMTGNTGELFF. The CDR3 DNA sequence: TGTGCCAGCAGCTCTATGACAGGGAACACCGGGGAGCTGTTTTTT.

In the case of this clone: Other DNA sequences in this specimen translate into the identical CDR3. Here the CDR3 reads CASSLQGTGNTIYF. CDR3 coding DNA: TGTGCCAGCAGCTTACAGGGTACTGGAAACACCATATATTTT. The rearrangement joins TRBV7-9 to TRBJ1-3, with D possibly matching TRBD1 (5 bases). V dropped 2 bases and J dropped 2 bases, with 7 bases sitting between them. The CDR3 is 14 amino acids. Germline assignment: CDR1 SEHNR and CDR2 FQNEAQ (reference sequence).

This chain links TRBV2 with TRBJ1-1; D is unresolved. CDR1 and CDR2 from the germline V gene are SNHLY and FYNNEI. Trimming pared 7 bases from V and 3 bases from J, leaving 12 bases between. CDR3 length equals 13 residues. Written as DNA, the CDR3 is TGTGCCAGCATCATTGGTAGTGACACTGAAGCTTTCTTT. Protein sequence: CASIIGSDTEAFF.

The chain links TRBV19 to TRBJ1-2; 8 bases are a match to TRBD1. V was pared by 5 bases and J by 7 bases, with 6 bases of the junction left unmatched. This CDR3 is built from 13 residues. CDR1 and CDR2 (germline): LNHDA, SQIVND (reference sequence). The CDR3 loop is CASSSRDRPGYTF. In nucleotides, the CDR3 is TGTGCCAGTAGTTCCCGGGACAGGCCTGGCTACACCTTC.

V and J are TRBV28 and TRBJ1-5; 8 positions match TRBD1. Germline trimming cut 2 bases from V and 5 bases from J; bases unmatched to any gene: 8. The length of the CDR3 is 16 residues. Germline loops: CDR1 MDHEN, CDR2 SYDVKM. DNA for the CDR3: TGTGCCAGCAGTTTAGGTTTGGACAGGGAATATCAGCCCCAGCATTTT. Its translation: CASSLGLDREYQPQHF. The whole variable domain, remainder taken from reference TRBV28 and TRBJ1-5, is DVKVTQSSRYLVKRTGEKVFLECVQDMDHENMFWYRQDPGLGLRLIYFSYDVKMKEKGDIPEGYSVSREKKERFSLILESASTNQTSMYLCASSLGLDREYQPQHFGDGTRLSIL.

The chain links TRBV5-1 to TRBJ1-1, with D possibly TRBD1 on 5 matching bases. This CDR3 region has 12 residues. The V end was cut by 4 bases, the J end by 5 bases, with 9 bases between. Germline values: CDR1 SGHRS, CDR2 YFSETQ. The CDR3 coding sequence is TGCGCCAGCAGCAAACAGGAGACTGAAGCTTTCTTT. It specifies CASSKQETEAFF. The entire variable domain, with the rest obtained from reference TRBV5-1 and TRBJ1-1, is as follows: KAGVTQTPRYLIKTRGQQVTLSCSPISGHRSVSWYQQTPGQGLQFLFEYFSETQRNKGNFPGRFSGRQFSNSRSEMNVSTLELGDSALYLCASSKQETEAFFGQGTRLTVV.

This clone was observed once. The rearrangement links TRBV7-9 to TRBJ2-3; no reliable D call. The V gene lost 5 bases and the J gene lost 3 bases, with 12 bases spanning the gap. This CDR3 spans 14 amino acids. Germline V CDR1 and CDR2: SEHNR, FQNEAQ (reference sequence). The CDR3 here is CASSPRFDTDTQYF. The CDR3 DNA reads TGTGCCAGCAGCCCGCGCTTCGATACAGATACGCAGTATTTT.

V gene TRBV11-2 combines with J gene TRBJ2-1; TRBD1 matches 7 bases. The CDR3 covers 14 residues. The junction had 10 bases not matched to a gene; V was cut back by 5 bases and J by 9 bases. Germline V gives CDR1 SGHAT, CDR2 FQNNGV. The CDR3 DNA sequence: TGTGCCAGCAGCACCCGACAGGGTAGTCCTGAGCAGTTCTTC. It translates to CASSTRQGSPEQFF.

The chain combines TRBV23-1 with TRBJ2-7; 9 positions agree with TRBD1. TRBV23-1 qualifies as an ORF whose function is uncertain. This CDR3 region has 15 residues. Trimming at V came to 2 bases and at J to 6 bases, leaving 8 bases not matched to a gene. CDR3 region: CASSQAGTGNGEQYF. DNA of the CDR3: TGCGCCAGCAGTCAAGCTGGGACAGGGAATGGCGAGCAGTACTTC.

V usage is TRBV13 and J usage is TRBJ1-4, with 7 bases identical to TRBD1. This CDR3 contains 16 residues. Germline-derived CDR1 and CDR2 are PRHDT and FYEKMQ (reference sequence). J lost 5 bases, V lost 4 bases, and 10 bases had no gene match. CDR3 loop: CASSSGSTGANEKLFF. CDR3 nucleotide sequence: TGTGCCAGCAGCTCAGGCTCCACAGGGGCGAATGAAAAACTGTTTTTT.

This clone turned up a few times. CDR3 in DNA: TGTGCCAGCTCATCCGGCGGGGTCATGAACACTGAAGCTTTCTTT. This translates into CASSSGGVMNTEAFF. This chain connects TRBV18 to TRBJ1-1; D unresolved. V lost 5 bases and J lost 0, with 13 bases in between. CDR3 length: 15 amino acids. Germline V gene sequence: CDR1 KGHSH, CDR2 LQKENI. Full variable domain (missing parts from reference TRBV18 and TRBJ1-1): NAGVMQNPRHLVRRRGQEARLRCSPMKGHSHVYWYRQLPEEGLKFMVYLQKENIIDESGMPKERFSAEFPKEGPSILRIQQVVRGDSAAYFCASSSGGVMNTEAFFGQGTRLTVV.